Reported below is one TCR beta chain. The antigen is not known. The data were obtained in a study of monozygotic twins with inflammatory bowel disease. Findings and limits, study-wide: Compared with healthy co-twins, IBD patients showed reduced TCRbeta repertoire diversity by inverse Simpson.

Researchers collected over 2 ml of blood per donor. TCRdb reprocessed the 5' RACE reads and keeps a single row for each CDR3 protein, giving no DNA. This sample contains 140,000 to 150,000 distinct CDR3 sequences. This CDR3 spans 18 amino acids. Per germline, CDR1 SGHAT and CDR2 FQNNGV. V and J are TRBV11-2 and TRBJ2-1; TCRdb's D gene call, TRBD2, goes unchecked for lack of DNA. The sequencing input was blood. This receptor was obtained from a human donor with ulcerative colitis or Crohn's disease, or a healthy co-twin of an affected twin (not recorded which). The CDR3 here is CASSLPGKWTSGDNEQFF.